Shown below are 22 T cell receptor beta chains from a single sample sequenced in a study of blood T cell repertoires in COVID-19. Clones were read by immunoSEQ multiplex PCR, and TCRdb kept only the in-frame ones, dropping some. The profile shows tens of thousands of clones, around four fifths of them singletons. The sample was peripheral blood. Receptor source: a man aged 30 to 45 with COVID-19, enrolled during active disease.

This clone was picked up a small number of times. The CDR3 region is CASSQFARAAGARHEQYF. CDR3 nucleotides: TGTGCCAGCAGCCAATTTGCCAGGGCGGCAGGGGCAAGGCACGAGCAGTACTTC. This sequence joins TRBV3-1 (or the pseudogene TRBV3-2) and TRBJ2-7, with D possibly TRBD1 on 6 matching bases. Trimming took off 2 bases at V and 5 bases at J, with 25 bases between the two ends. Germline lookup yields CDR1 LGHDT and CDR2 YNNKEL (reference sequence). This CDR3 is 18 amino acids long.

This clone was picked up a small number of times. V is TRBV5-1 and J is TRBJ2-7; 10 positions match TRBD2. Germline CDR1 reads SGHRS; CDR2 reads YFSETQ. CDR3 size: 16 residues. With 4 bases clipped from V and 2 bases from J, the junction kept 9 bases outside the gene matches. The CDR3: CASSPGASGSPYEQYF. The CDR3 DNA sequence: TGCGCCAGCAGCCCGGGGGCTAGCGGGAGTCCCTACGAGCAGTACTTC.

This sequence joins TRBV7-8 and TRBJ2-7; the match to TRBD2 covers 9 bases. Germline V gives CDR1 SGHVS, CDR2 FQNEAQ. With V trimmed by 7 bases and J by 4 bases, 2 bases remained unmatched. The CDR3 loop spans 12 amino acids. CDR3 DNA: TGTGCCAGCACCACTAGCGGGTACGAGCAGTACTTC. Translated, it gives CASTTSGYEQYF.

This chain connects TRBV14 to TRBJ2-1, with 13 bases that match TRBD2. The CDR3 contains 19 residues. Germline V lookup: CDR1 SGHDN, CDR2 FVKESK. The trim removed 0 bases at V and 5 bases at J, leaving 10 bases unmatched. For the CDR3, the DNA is TGTGCCAGCAGCCAAGAAAGGATGGAACTAGCGGGAGGGCACAATGAGCAGTTCTTC. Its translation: CASSQERMELAGGHNEQFF.

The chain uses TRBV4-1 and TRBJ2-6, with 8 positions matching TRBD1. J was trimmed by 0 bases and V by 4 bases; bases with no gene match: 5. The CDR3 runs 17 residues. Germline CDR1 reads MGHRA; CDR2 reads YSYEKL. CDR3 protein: CASSLRTGLSGANVLTF. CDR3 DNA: TGCGCCAGCAGCCTTCGGACAGGGCTCTCTGGGGCCAACGTCCTGACTTTC.

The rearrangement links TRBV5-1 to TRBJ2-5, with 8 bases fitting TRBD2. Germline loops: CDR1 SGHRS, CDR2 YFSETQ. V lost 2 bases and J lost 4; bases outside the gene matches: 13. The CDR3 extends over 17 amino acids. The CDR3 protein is CASSLRPGLEYRETQYF. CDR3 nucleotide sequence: TGCGCCAGCAGCTTAAGGCCGGGACTAGAATATCGAGAGACCCAGTACTTC.

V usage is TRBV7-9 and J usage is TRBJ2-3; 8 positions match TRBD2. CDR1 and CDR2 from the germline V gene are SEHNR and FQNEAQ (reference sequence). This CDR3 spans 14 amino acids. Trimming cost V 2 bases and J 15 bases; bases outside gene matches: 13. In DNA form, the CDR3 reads TGTGCCAGCAGCTTACGGAACGGGGGGGCCCTTTTCTATTTT. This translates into CASSLRNGGALFYF.

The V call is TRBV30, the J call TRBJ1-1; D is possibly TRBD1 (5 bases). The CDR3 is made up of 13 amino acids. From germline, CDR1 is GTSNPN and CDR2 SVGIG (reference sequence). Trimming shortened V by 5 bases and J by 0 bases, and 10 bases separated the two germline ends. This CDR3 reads CAWSTAMNTEAFF. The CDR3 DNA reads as TGTGCCTGGTCGACAGCCATGAACACTGAAGCTTTCTTT.

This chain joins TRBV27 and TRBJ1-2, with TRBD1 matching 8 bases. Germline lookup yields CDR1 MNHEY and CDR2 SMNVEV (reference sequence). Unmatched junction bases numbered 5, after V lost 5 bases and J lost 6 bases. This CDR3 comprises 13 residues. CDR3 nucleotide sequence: TGTGCCAGCAGTCGACAGGGGCCCAATGGCTACACCTTC. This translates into CASSRQGPNGYTF.

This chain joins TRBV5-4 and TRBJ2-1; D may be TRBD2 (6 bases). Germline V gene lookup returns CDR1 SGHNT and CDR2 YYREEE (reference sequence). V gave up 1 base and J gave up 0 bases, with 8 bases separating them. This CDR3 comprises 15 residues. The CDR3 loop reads CASSLPTSSYNEQFF. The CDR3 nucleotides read TGTGCCAGCAGCTTGCCGACTAGCTCCTACAATGAGCAGTTCTTC.

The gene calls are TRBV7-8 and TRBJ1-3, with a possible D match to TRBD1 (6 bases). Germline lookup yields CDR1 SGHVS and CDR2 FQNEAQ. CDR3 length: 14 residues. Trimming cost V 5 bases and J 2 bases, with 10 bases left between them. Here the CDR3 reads CASSPGQPGNTIYF. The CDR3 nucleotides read TGTGCCAGCAGCCCCGGACAGCCTGGAAACACCATATATTTT. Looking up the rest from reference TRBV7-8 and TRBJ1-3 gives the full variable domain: GAGVSQSPRYKVAKRGQDVALRCDPISGHVSLFWYQQALGQGPEFLTYFQNEAQLDKSGLPSDRFFAERPEGSVSTLKIQRTQQEDSAVYLCASSPGQPGNTIYFGEGSWLTVV.

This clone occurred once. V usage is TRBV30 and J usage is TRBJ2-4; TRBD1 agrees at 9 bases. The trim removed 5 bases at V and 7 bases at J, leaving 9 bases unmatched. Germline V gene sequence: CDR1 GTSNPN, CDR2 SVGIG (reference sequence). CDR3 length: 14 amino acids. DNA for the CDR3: TGTGCCTGGGCTGAGGGTGGACAGGGGAACATTCAGTACTTC. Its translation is CAWAEGGQGNIQYF.

CDR3 region: CASSEAGGGQPQHF. The CDR3 DNA reads as TGTGCCAGCAGTGAAGCAGGGGGCGGCCAGCCCCAGCATTTT. V is TRBV6-4 and J is TRBJ1-5, with 8 bases identical to TRBD1. V lost 3 bases and J lost 7; bases outside the gene matches: 5. From germline, CDR1 is MRHNA and CDR2 SNTAGT. The CDR3 length is 14 residues.

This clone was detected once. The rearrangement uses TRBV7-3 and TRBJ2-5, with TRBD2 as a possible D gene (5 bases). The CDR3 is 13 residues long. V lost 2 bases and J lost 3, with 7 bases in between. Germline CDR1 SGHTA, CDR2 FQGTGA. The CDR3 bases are TGTGCCAGCAGCTTATACGGGGAAGAGACCCAGTACTTC. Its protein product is CASSLYGEETQYF.

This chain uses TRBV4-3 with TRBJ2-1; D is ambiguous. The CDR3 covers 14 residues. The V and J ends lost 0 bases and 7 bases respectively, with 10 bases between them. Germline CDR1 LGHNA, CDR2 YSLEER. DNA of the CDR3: TGCGCCAGCAGCCAAGATACGGTAGCAAATGAGCAGTTCTTC. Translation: CASSQDTVANEQFF.

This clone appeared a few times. As DNA, the CDR3 is TGTGCCAGCAGTGCTAGCGGGGACACCGGGGAGCTGTTTTTT. It codes for CASSASGDTGELFF. The J gene is TRBJ2-2, the V gene TRBV6-4; 9 bases map to TRBD2. In germline, CDR1 is MRHNA, CDR2 SNTAGT. The CDR3 length is 14 residues. Germline trimming cut 4 bases from V and 3 bases from J; bases unmatched to any gene: 0.

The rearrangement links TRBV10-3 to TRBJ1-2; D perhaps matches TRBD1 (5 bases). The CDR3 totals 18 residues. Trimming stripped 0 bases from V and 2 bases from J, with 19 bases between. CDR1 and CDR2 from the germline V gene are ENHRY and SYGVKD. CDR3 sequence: CAISESRDLTYRNYGYTF. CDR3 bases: TGTGCCATCAGTGAGTCGCGGGACCTAACTTACAGAAACTATGGCTACACCTTC.

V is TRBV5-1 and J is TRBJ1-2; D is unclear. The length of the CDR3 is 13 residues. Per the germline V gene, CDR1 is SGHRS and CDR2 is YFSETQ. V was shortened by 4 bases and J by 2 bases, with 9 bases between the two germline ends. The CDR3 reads CASSMDLNYGYTF. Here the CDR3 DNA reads TGCGCCAGCAGCATGGATTTAAACTATGGCTACACCTTC.

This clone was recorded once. The CDR3 here is CASSLSSSYEQYF. The CDR3, as DNA: TGTGCCAGCAGTTTGAGCTCATCTTACGAGCAGTACTTC. The genes are TRBV12-3 or TRBV12-4 and TRBJ2-7; no definite D call. The CDR3 consists of 13 residues. V lost 3 bases, J lost 4 bases, and 10 bases lay in between.

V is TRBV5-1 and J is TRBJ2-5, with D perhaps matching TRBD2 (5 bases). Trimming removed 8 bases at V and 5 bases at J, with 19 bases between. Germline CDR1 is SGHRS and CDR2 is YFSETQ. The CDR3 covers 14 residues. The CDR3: CASGVGVTAETQYF. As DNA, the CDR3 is TGCGCCAGTGGTGTGGGAGTAACCGCGGAGACCCAGTACTTC.

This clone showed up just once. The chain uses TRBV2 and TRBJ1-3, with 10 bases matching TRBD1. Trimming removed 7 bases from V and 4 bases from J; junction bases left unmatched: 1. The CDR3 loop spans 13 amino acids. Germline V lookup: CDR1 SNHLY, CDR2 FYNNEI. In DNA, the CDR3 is TGTGCCAGCAAGGACAGGGGGGGAAACACCATATATTTT. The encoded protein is CASKDRGGNTIYF.

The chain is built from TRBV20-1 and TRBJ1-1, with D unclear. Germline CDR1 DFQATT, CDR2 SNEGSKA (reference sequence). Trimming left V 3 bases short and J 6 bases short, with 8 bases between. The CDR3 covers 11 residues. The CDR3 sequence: CSARFYAEAFF. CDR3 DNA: TGCAGTGCTAGGTTCTATGCTGAAGCTTTCTTT.